The rows below give T cell receptor beta chains drawn from one sample of a study of spatial heterogeneity in lung cancer. One entry per CDR3 protein results from TCRdb running MiXCR on the 5' RACE reads. The table records around 23,000 distinct CDR3 sequences, about 4.6% of them present only once. The sample here was PBMCs, taken at surgery. The source is a male donor with early-stage non-small cell lung cancer. CDR3s include the opening cysteine and the closing phenylalanine or tryptophan. D genes are given only for firm matches. Not all rows give a size; the values are once, few, many and, for expanded clones, a class.

J gene	clone size	CDR3 length	D gene	V gene	CDR3 protein	CDR3 DNA
TRBJ2-5	few	18	NA	TRBV20-1	CSASTLKITGGLEETQYF	TGCAGTGCTAGTACCCTGAAGATAACCGGTGGGCTCGAAGAGACCCAGTACTTC
TRBJ2-6	many	17	TRBD1	TRBV5-4	CASSANRGLGGANVLTF	TGTGCCAGCAGCGCCAACAGGGGGCTGGGTGGGGCCAACGTCCTGACTTTC
TRBJ2-1	many	17	TRBD2	TRBV7-6	CASSFSPGGASYNEQFF	TGTGCCAGCAGCTTTTCTCCGGGGGGGGCCTCCTACAATGAGCAGTTCTTC
TRBJ2-2	many	18	TRBD2	TRBV7-9	CASSLEGWRPGGTGELFF	TGTGCCAGCAGCCTAGAGGGTTGGCGACCGGGAGGAACCGGGGAGCTGTTTTTT
TRBJ2-7	many	12	NA	TRBV18	CASSQGGSEQYF	TGTGCCAGCTCACAAGGGGGTTCCGAGCAGTACTTC
TRBJ1-2	many	15	TRBD1	TRBV5-5	CASSSDRVGFYGYTF	TGTGCCAGCAGCTCCGACAGGGTTGGCTTCTATGGCTACACCTTC
TRBJ2-7	many	12	NA	TRBV29-1	CSVVGTSYEQYF	TGCAGCGTCGTGGGCACCTCCTACGAGCAGTACTTC
TRBJ2-5	many	17	NA	TRBV7-2	CASSLASPDPMGETQYF	TGTGCCAGCAGCTTAGCATCCCCGGACCCTATGGGAGAGACCCAGTACTTC
TRBJ2-7	many	13	NA	TRBV18	CASSESGPYEQYF	TGTGCCAGCTCGGAAAGCGGTCCCTACGAGCAGTACTTC
TRBJ2-1	NA	17	TRBD2	TRBV7-9	CASSPKFRLAAYNEQFF	TGTGCCAGCAGCCCGAAATTTCGACTAGCGGCCTACAATGAGCAGTTCTTC
TRBJ1-5	many	13	NA	TRBV19	CASSIRVNQPQHF	TGTGCCAGTAGTATAAGGGTCAATCAGCCCCAGCATTTT
TRBJ2-7	many	13	TRBD1	TRBV28	CASSPGQSGEQYF	TGTGCCAGCAGTCCGGGACAGTCTGGGGAGCAGTACTTC
TRBJ2-1	many	15	TRBD2	TRBV20-1	CSAPFRRGRAPEQFF	TGCAGTGCTCCCTTTCGTCGGGGGAGGGCCCCTGAGCAGTTCTTC
TRBJ1-6	NA	14	TRBD1	TRBV10-3	CAISGGQVHSPLHF	TGTGCCATCAGTGGGGGACAGGTTCATTCACCCCTCCACTTT
TRBJ1-1	few	15	NA	TRBV20-1	CSATRGAVRNTEAFF	TGCAGTGCTACGAGGGGGGCTGTCAGGAACACTGAAGCTTTCTTT
TRBJ1-2	many	13	NA	TRBV6-5	CASTSGGDYGYTF	TGTGCCAGCACCTCCGGGGGTGACTATGGCTACACCTTC
TRBJ2-3	many	16	TRBD2	TRBV12-5	CASGLGLAGDTDTQYF	TGTGCTAGTGGTTTGGGACTAGCGGGGGACACAGATACGCAGTATTTT
TRBJ2-7	many	18	NA	TRBV27	CASSLSNRGVPRSYEQYF	TGTGCCAGCAGCCTTTCCAATAGGGGGGTTCCCCGTTCCTACGAGCAGTACTTC
TRBJ2-7	many	12	NA	TRBV6-6	CASSPVAYEQYF	TGTGCCAGCAGCCCCGTCGCCTACGAGCAGTACTTC
TRBJ2-2	NA	13	NA	TRBV6-2/TRBV6-3	CAARKEATGELFF	TGTGCCGCCCGGAAGGAGGCGACCGGGGAGCTGTTTTTT
TRBJ2-3	many	15	TRBD2	TRBV11-2	CASSLAGPPTDTQYF	TGTGCCAGCAGCCTAGCGGGGCCCCCCACAGATACGCAGTATTTT
TRBJ2-7	NA	16	NA	TRBV12-3/TRBV12-4	CTSSLESPFRKREQYF	TGTACCAGCAGCCTCGAGAGCCCTTTTAGGAAGCGGGAGCAGTACTTC
TRBJ2-5	many	13	NA	TRBV5-1	CASSLWRGETQYF	TGCGCCAGCAGCTTGTGGCGCGGGGAGACCCAGTACTTC
TRBJ2-3	few	13	NA	TRBV12-3/TRBV12-4	CASRLGGTDTQYF	TGTGCCAGCAGGCTAGGGGGCACAGATACGCAGTATTTT
TRBJ1-1	few	15	TRBD1	TRBV7-3	CASIYGQGEYTEAFF	TGTGCCAGCATCTACGGACAGGGAGAGTACACTGAAGCTTTCTTT
TRBJ1-3	many	15	NA	TRBV9	CASSVSPGNGNTIYF	TGTGCCAGCAGCGTAAGCCCAGGGAACGGAAACACCATATATTTT
TRBJ1-1	many	16	NA	TRBV5-1	CASSLGVGSPNAEAFF	TGCGCCAGCAGCTTGGGGGTGGGCAGTCCCAACGCTGAAGCTTTCTTT
TRBJ2-7	few	17	NA	TRBV2	CASRRTAGFLSSYEQYF	TGTGCCAGCAGACGGACTGCGGGTTTCTTAAGCTCCTACGAGCAGTACTTC
TRBJ2-6	many	17	NA	TRBV23-1	CASSRTASSSGANVLTF	TGCGCCAGCAGTCGGACAGCCTCGAGCTCTGGGGCCAACGTCCTGACTTTC
TRBJ2-3	many	15	TRBD2	TRBV7-2	CASSLSGGAGNTQYF	TGTGCCAGCAGCCTAAGCGGGGGGGCCGGGAATACGCAGTATTTT
TRBJ1-3	many	15	NA	TRBV3-1	CASSQAAAAGNTIYF	TGTGCCAGCAGCCAAGCTGCGGCAGCTGGAAACACCATATATTTT
TRBJ2-3	many	17	TRBD2	TRBV4-2	CASSQELAGGPGDTQYF	TGTGCCAGCAGCCAAGAACTAGCGGGGGGGCCGGGAGATACGCAGTATTTT
TRBJ1-3	many	14	NA	TRBV7-2	CASSQAFSGNTIYF	TGTGCCAGCAGTCAGGCGTTCTCTGGAAACACCATATATTTT
TRBJ2-5	few	13	NA	TRBV12-3/TRBV12-4	CASNSGPQETQYF	TGTGCCAGCAATTCGGGACCCCAAGAGACCCAGTACTTC
TRBJ2-3	many	19	TRBD2	TRBV10-3	CAISEWGGLAGGPENTQYF	TGTGCCATCAGTGAATGGGGAGGACTAGCGGGAGGGCCGGAGAATACGCAGTATTTT
TRBJ2-5	many	14	TRBD1	TRBV29-1	CSVEDGQGPETQYF	TGCAGCGTTGAAGATGGACAGGGTCCAGAGACCCAGTACTTC
TRBJ1-4	many	15	NA	TRBV28	CASSLKSGGYEKLFF	TGTGCCAGCAGTCTTAAGTCGGGGGGCTATGAAAAACTGTTTTTT
TRBJ2-1	many	16	TRBD1	TRBV12-3/TRBV12-4	CASSFGGQGTFNEQFF	TGTGCCAGCAGTTTTGGGGGACAGGGAACATTCAATGAGCAGTTCTTC
TRBJ2-3	many	16	TRBD2	TRBV20-1	CSARGGLAGETDTQYF	TGCAGTGCTAGGGGTGGACTAGCGGGAGAAACAGATACGCAGTATTTT
TRBJ2-7	medium-sized	15	TRBD1	TRBV6-1	CASTRQGLRSYEQYF	TGTGCCAGCACTAGACAGGGTCTTCGCTCCTACGAGCAGTACTTC
TRBJ2-1	many	15	TRBD2	TRBV9	CASSFGLAGANEQFF	TGTGCCAGCAGCTTCGGACTAGCGGGAGCAAATGAGCAGTTCTTC
TRBJ2-7	many	15	TRBD1	TRBV6-1	CASSPPDRDGNEQYF	TGTGCCAGCAGCCCCCCCGACAGGGACGGTAACGAGCAGTACTTC